The rows below give T cell receptor beta chains drawn from one sample of a study of T-cell memory formation after mild COVID-19. TCRdb passed the 5' RACE reads through MiXCR, listing each CDR3 protein once. This table holds about 350,000 distinct CDR3 sequences, roughly 13% found once. Sequenced: PBMCs or a T cell subset sorted from them (not recorded which). All receptors derive from a man aged 18 to 30 who had mild COVID-19 (a few samples of this study predate the infection). Cell type and time point are not known. Both conserved end residues are part of each CDR3. A D gene is named only where the DNA matches it firmly. Not all rows give a size; the values are once, few, many and, for expanded clones, a class.

d_call	v_call	j_call	clone_size	cdr3_nt	cdr3_aa
-	TRBV6-6	TRBJ2-7	-	TGTGCCAGCAGTTACTGGTACGAGCAGTACTTC	CASSYWYEQYF
-	TRBV11-3	TRBJ2-5	few	TGTGCCAGCAGCTTAGCTCCCCAGGAGACCCAGTACTTC	CASSLAPQETQYF
-	TRBV28	TRBJ2-7	-	TGTGCCAGCAGTTTTGGAGGGGGACGACAGGCCGAGCAGTACTTC	CASSFGGGRQAEQYF
TRBD1	TRBV20-1	TRBJ2-1	-	TGCAGTGCTCCCGGGACAGGGATTAATGAGCAGTTCTTC	CSAPGTGINEQFF
-	TRBV21-1	TRBJ2-5	-	TGTGCCAGCAAAGGGGGGAGGGGCCAAGAGACCCAGTACTTC	CASKGGRGQETQYF
-	TRBV29-1	TRBJ1-1	few	TGCAGCGCGTGGTATACGAACACTGAAGCTTTCTTT	CSAWYTNTEAFF
-	TRBV20-1	TRBJ2-3	-	TGCAGTGCTAGAGATCCTCCCGGCGGCGGCACAGATACGCAGTATTTT	CSARDPPGGGTDTQYF
-	TRBV7-2	TRBJ2-7	-	TGTGCCAGCAGCTTAGAGGGGGGTTTCTCCTACGAGCAGTACTTC	CASSLEGGFSYEQYF
TRBD2	TRBV6-5	TRBJ2-7	few	TGTGCCAGCAGTTACTCGACTAGCGGTTCCTACGAGCAGTACTTC	CASSYSTSGSYEQYF
-	TRBV12-3/TRBV12-4	TRBJ1-1	-	TGTGCCAGCAGTTTCGATTTGGGGTCTGAAGCTTTCTTT	CASSFDLGSEAFF
-	TRBV6-5	TRBJ2-3	many	TGTGCCAGCAGGTTCCGACAGGAAGATACGCAGTATTTT	CASRFRQEDTQYF
-	TRBV4-3	TRBJ2-5	-	TGCGCCAGCAGCCACGGGGACAATCAAGAGACCCAGTACTTC	CASSHGDNQETQYF
TRBD2	TRBV15	TRBJ2-7	few	TGTGCCACCACCGCCGATCGGGGGGTGGACCCCTACGAGCAGTACTTC	CATTADRGVDPYEQYF
-	TRBV12-3/TRBV12-4	TRBJ2-3	medium-sized	TGTGCCAGCGAGTTATACGCGGGGTCAGATACGCAGTATTTT	CASELYAGSDTQYF
TRBD2	TRBV28	TRBJ2-2	-	TGTGCCAGCAGTTTGTTGAGCGGGGGAGTGCACGCCGGGGAGCTGTTTTTT	CASSLLSGGVHAGELFF
TRBD1	TRBV11-2	TRBJ2-5	few	TGTGCCACCTCGGACAGGGGCGAGACCCAGTACTTC	CATSDRGETQYF
-	TRBV7-2	TRBJ2-1	-	TGTGCCAGCAGCCCCGTGTACTGGACTGTCAATGAGCAGTTCTTC	CASSPVYWTVNEQFF
-	TRBV7-2	TRBJ2-1	-	TGTGCCAGCAGCTTTAGCCAGGGGTACAATGAGCAGTTCTTC	CASSFSQGYNEQFF
TRBD2	TRBV4-3	TRBJ2-2	many	TGCGCCAGCAGCCAAGAAGCCTGGACTAGCGGATACACCGGGGAGCTGTTTTTT	CASSQEAWTSGYTGELFF
-	TRBV4-3	TRBJ1-1	-	TGCGCCAGCAGCCAAGTAGGTATCGGACGAGGGGGGCCTGAAGCTTTCTTT	CASSQVGIGRGGPEAFF
-	TRBV5-1	TRBJ2-3	few	TGCGCCAGCAGCTTGGCCCCCAGTTTGGTTGTTGGAGGAGATACGCAGTATTTT	CASSLAPSLVVGGDTQYF
TRBD2	TRBV24-1	TRBJ2-1	many	TGTGCCACCAGTGATCCTCTAGCGGGGGGAAACAATGAGCAGTTCTTC	CATSDPLAGGNNEQFF
-	TRBV4-3	TRBJ2-6	-	TGCGCCAGCAGCCAAGATACGGGTGGGGCCAACGTCCTGACTTTC	CASSQDTGGANVLTF
TRBD1	TRBV7-9	TRBJ1-1	-	TGTGCCAGCAGCCCCAAAGTGGGACAGGGTGCGACTGAAGCTTTCTTT	CASSPKVGQGATEAFF
-	TRBV3-1	TRBJ2-3	-	TGTGCCAGCAGCCAAGATTATACTAGCTATACGCAGTATTTT	CASSQDYTSYTQYF
-	TRBV7-2	TRBJ2-1	-	TGTGTCAGCAGCTTAGCGCGGGACCGTCAGGCCTACAATGAGCAGTTCTTC	CVSSLARDRQAYNEQFF
-	TRBV7-2	TRBJ1-2	-	TGTGCCAGCAGCTTATCTGGGGCAGGAGATAACTATGGCTACACCTTC	CASSLSGAGDNYGYTF
TRBD2	TRBV5-1	TRBJ2-5	-	TGCGCCAGCAGCGTAGGACTAGCGGGAGGGATTCAAGAGACCCAGTACTTC	CASSVGLAGGIQETQYF
-	TRBV5-1	TRBJ1-1	-	TGCGCCAGCAGCTCCCTAACGGGTTTCTTT	CASSSLTGFF
TRBD1	TRBV20-1	TRBJ1-1	many	TGCAGTGCTAGCTCTGCAGGGGGCACTGAAGCTTTCTTT	CSASSAGGTEAFF
-	TRBV5-1	TRBJ2-2	few	TGCGCCAGCAGCTTGGCCCGGCAGGGAGGTGGCGAGGTGTTTTTT	CASSLARQGGGEVFF
-	TRBV29-1	TRBJ1-2	-	TGCAGCTTCATAGGCGGTGGGCTTAATGGCTACACCTTC	CSFIGGGLNGYTF
TRBD2	TRBV6-2/TRBV6-3	TRBJ2-1	few	TGTGCCAGCGCTATAACCCTAGCGGACACCTACAATGAGCAGTTCTTC	CASAITLADTYNEQFF
TRBD1	TRBV7-2	TRBJ1-2	-	TGTGCCAGCAGCTTATTCGACAGGGGGCCTGGCTACACCTTC	CASSLFDRGPGYTF
TRBD2	TRBV11-2	TRBJ2-1	few	TGTGCCAGCAGCTTAGAGCGGGGGGGTGAGAATGAGCAGTTCTTC	CASSLERGGENEQFF
TRBD1	TRBV27	TRBJ2-7	-	TGTGCCAGCAGTCCGACAGGGGCCCACTACGAGCAGTACTTC	CASSPTGAHYEQYF
TRBD2	TRBV28	TRBJ2-4	once	TGTGCCAGCAGCATACGCCGGGCAGGGAGGGGCATTCAGTACTTC	CASSIRRAGRGIQYF
TRBD2	TRBV6-5	TRBJ2-1	-	TGTGCCAGCAGTCCCAGTCTAGCGGGGGCTTACAATGAGCAGTTCTTC	CASSPSLAGAYNEQFF
TRBD2	TRBV12-3/TRBV12-4	TRBJ2-1	few	TGTGCCAGCAGTGGCTGGGGGGTAGCGGGGTACAATGAGCAGTTCTTC	CASSGWGVAGYNEQFF
-	TRBV11-1	TRBJ2-6	few	TGTGCCAGCAGCTTACAGGGTACCCTCTCTGGGGCCAACGTCCTGACTTTC	CASSLQGTLSGANVLTF
TRBD2	TRBV3-1	TRBJ2-1	once	TGTGCCAGCAGACAAGTAGCGGGGGGGGCCTACAATGAGCAGTTCTTC	CASRQVAGGAYNEQFF
-	TRBV7-9	TRBJ2-1	-	TGTGCCAGCAGCTTAATGGAGTTCCCACACAATGAGCAGTTCTTC	CASSLMEFPHNEQFF
-	TRBV20-1	TRBJ1-1	few	TGCAGTGCTCCGGAAAGCGGGGTCGACACTGAAGCTTTCTTT	CSAPESGVDTEAFF
-	TRBV5-1	TRBJ2-3	-	TGCGCCAGCAGCCGCTCGGAGAGAAGGAGCACAGATACGCAGTATTTT	CASSRSERRSTDTQYF
TRBD1	TRBV7-9	TRBJ2-3	few	TGTGCCAGCAGCTTACAGGGGGCTGGGACAGATACGCAGTATTTT	CASSLQGAGTDTQYF
-	TRBV20-1	TRBJ2-5	-	TGCAGTGCTAGTGGGGGGAAGGGACGCCAAGAGACCCAGTACTTC	CSASGGKGRQETQYF
TRBD1	TRBV7-2	TRBJ1-2	many	TGTGCCAGCAGCCCTGGACAGGGCAGGGGCTACACCTTC	CASSPGQGRGYTF
-	TRBV11-2	TRBJ2-7	-	TGTGCCAGCAGCTACCGCGGGGCCTACGAGCAGTACTTC	CASSYRGAYEQYF
-	TRBV5-1	TRBJ2-5	few	TGCGCCAGCAGCCCGTTTCGGAGCGGAGAGACCCAGTACTTC	CASSPFRSGETQYF